These 14 T cell receptor beta chains share one sample of origin, sequenced in a study of blood T cell repertoires in COVID-19. Sequencing was performed with immunoSEQ multiplex PCR; in TCRdb, only in-frame clones are kept and a portion is missing. The sample yields about 120,000 clones, less than 75% seen once. Sequencing was performed on peripheral blood. These receptors came from a woman aged 55-70 years with acute or convalescent COVID-19.

This chain joins TRBV3-1 (or the pseudogene TRBV3-2) and TRBJ1-4; D unclear. CDR1 and CDR2 from the germline V gene are LGHDT and YNNKEL (reference sequence). V lost 4 bases and J lost 5, with 5 bases in between. The CDR3 has 12 amino acids. CDR3 sequence reads: CASSRQNEKLFF. CDR3 in DNA: TGTGCCAGCAGCCGACAAAATGAAAAACTGTTTTTT.

A single count supports this clone. Here the CDR3 DNA reads TGTGCCAGCAGTGAAGCGCGCGGGGCGTTCGGGACCAAAAACATTCAGTACTTC. Its translation: CASSEARGAFGTKNIQYF. The rearrangement joins TRBV6-1 to TRBJ2-4, with D perhaps TRBD2 (6 bases). The CDR3 extends over 18 amino acids. Germline values: CDR1 MNHNS, CDR2 SASEGT. Trimming left V 0 bases short and J 2 bases short, with 17 bases between.

The V gene is TRBV19, the J gene TRBJ2-1; 8 bases align to TRBD2. Germline V gene lookup returns CDR1 LNHDA and CDR2 SQIVND (reference sequence). Trimming at V came to 4 bases and at J to 7 bases, leaving 9 bases not matched to a gene. The CDR3 is 15 amino acids. CDR3 region: CASSRPGGIGNEQFF. The CDR3 DNA reads as TGTGCCAGTAGTAGGCCGGGGGGGATAGGAAATGAGCAGTTCTTC.

The chain couples TRBV5-1 to TRBJ2-1; 7 bases line up with TRBD1. V dropped 0 bases and J dropped 5; count of bases not matched to a gene: 8. The CDR3 totals 16 residues. The germline V gene encodes CDR1 SGHRS and CDR2 YFSETQ. CDR3 in amino acids: CASSLGGQADHNEQFF. The DNA for the CDR3 is TGCGCCAGCAGCTTGGGTGGACAGGCGGATCACAATGAGCAGTTCTTC.

V and J are TRBV3-1 (or the pseudogene TRBV3-2) and TRBJ2-1, with unresolved D. V lost 4 bases and J lost 8, with 6 bases in between. The CDR3 runs 11 residues. The germline V gene encodes CDR1 LGHDT and CDR2 YNNKEL (reference sequence). The CDR3 loop reads CASSLTDEQFF. The DNA for the CDR3 is TGTGCCAGCAGCCTCACAGATGAGCAGTTCTTC.

The chain employs TRBV5-8 and TRBJ1-1, with TRBD1 identical over 9 bases. CDR1 is SGHTS, CDR2 YDEGEE, per germline. V lost 0 bases to trimming and J lost 6 bases; unmatched junction nucleotides: 12. The CDR3 length is 17 residues. CDR3 in amino acids: CASSLVWRRDRAAEAFF. The CDR3 DNA is TGTGCCAGCAGCTTGGTCTGGCGGCGGGACAGGGCGGCTGAAGCTTTCTTT.

V gene TRBV7-8 combines with J gene TRBJ1-6, with 9 nucleotides matching TRBD1. The CDR3 consists of 14 residues. Germline CDR1 and CDR2: SGHVS and FQNEAQ. Trimming took 1 base from V and 8 from J; bases not matched to a gene: 0. The CDR3 loop is CASSLGDRDSPLHF. For the CDR3, the DNA is TGTGCCAGCAGCTTAGGGGACAGGGATTCACCCCTCCACTTT.

The rearrangement links TRBV29-1 to TRBJ1-6; D perhaps matches TRBD1 (6 bases). Germline V gene lookup returns CDR1 SQVTM and CDR2 ANQGSEA. Trimming removed 6 bases at V and 10 bases at J, with 19 bases between. This CDR3 spans 14 amino acids. CDR3 sequence reads: CSVPAQGSESPLHF. The CDR3 DNA follows: TGCAGCGTCCCGGCTCAGGGGTCCGAGTCACCCCTCCACTTT.

The chain links TRBV5-1 to TRBJ1-4; perhaps TRBD1 as D (5 bases). CDR1 and CDR2 (germline): SGHRS, YFSETQ. The CDR3 consists of 14 residues. Deletions cut 4 bases from V and 8 bases from J, with 15 bases between. This CDR3 reads CASSPGQGVEKLFF. CDR3 nucleotides: TGCGCCAGCAGCCCCGGGCAGGGTGTCGAAAAACTGTTTTTT. Based on the CDR3 plus reference TRBV5-1 and TRBJ1-4, the full variable domain is KAGVTQTPRYLIKTRGQQVTLSCSPISGHRSVSWYQQTPGQGLQFLFEYFSETQRNKGNFPGRFSGRQFSNSRSEMNVSTLELGDSALYLCASSPGQGVEKLFFGSGTQLSVL.

The J gene is TRBJ1-6, the V gene TRBV5-6, with D perhaps TRBD1 (6 bases). CDR1 and CDR2 from the germline V gene are SGHDT and YYEEEE. The CDR3 has 14 residues. Trimming stripped 2 bases from V and 8 bases from J, with 11 bases between. The CDR3 protein is CASSFGRGYSPLHF. DNA for the CDR3: TGTGCCAGCAGCTTCGGCAGGGGATATTCACCCCTCCACTTT.

The V gene is TRBV19, the J gene TRBJ2-2; TRBD1 aligns across 7 bases. CDR3 size: 15 residues. Looked up from germline, CDR1 is LNHDA and CDR2 is SQIVND (reference sequence). With V trimmed by 3 bases and J by 2 bases, 3 bases remained unmatched. This CDR3 reads CASSIGDSNTGELFF. As DNA, the CDR3 is TGTGCCAGTAGTATTGGGGACAGCAACACCGGGGAGCTGTTTTTT. The full variable domain, in which reference TRBV19 and TRBJ2-2 provide the parts outside the CDR3, is DGGITQSPKYLFRKEGQNVTLSCEQNLNHDAMYWYRQDPGQGLRLIYYSQIVNDFQKGDIAEGYSVSREKKESFPLTVTSAQKNPTAFYLCASSIGDSNTGELFFGEGSRLTVL.

The CDR3 DNA follows: TGCGCCAGCATAAGACTTGGACAGTTAAAACATAGCAATCAGCCCCAGCATTTT. Protein: CASIRLGQLKHSNQPQHF. This rearrangement joins TRBV10-1 to TRBJ1-5; D is perhaps TRBD1 (6 bases). This CDR3 has 18 amino acids. The V gene's germline CDR1 is WNHNN and CDR2 SYGVQD (reference sequence). Between the trimmed V and J ends, which lost 7 bases and 0 bases, there was a span of 22 bases.

In this sample, this clone turned up a few times. The CDR3 reads CASSSGEVNTEAFF. DNA for the CDR3: TGTGCCAGTAGTTCAGGGGAAGTGAACACTGAAGCTTTCTTT. The V gene is TRBV19, the J gene TRBJ1-1, with a possible D match to TRBD1 (6 bases). Germline V gene data show CDR1 as LNHDA and CDR2 as SQIVND (reference sequence). This CDR3 has 14 residues. The germline V and J ends were trimmed by 5 bases and 0 bases, with 10 bases remaining between them.

Here the CDR3 DNA reads TGTGCCAGCAGCTTGGTACAGACCGCTTACGCAACTAATGAAAAACTGTTTTTT. Amino acid sequence: CASSLVQTAYATNEKLFF. V gene TRBV5-8 combines with J gene TRBJ1-4; D gene ambiguous. The V and J ends lost 0 bases and 0 bases respectively, with 15 bases between them. Germline V gene data show CDR1 as SGHTS and CDR2 as YDEGEE. CDR3 length: 18 residues. Complete variable domain (other parts from reference TRBV5-8 and TRBJ1-4): EAGVTQSPTHLIKTRGQQATLRCSPISGHTSVYWYQQALGLGLQFLLWYDEGEERNRGNFPPRFSGRQFPNYSSELNVNALELEDSALYLCASSLVQTAYATNEKLFFGSGTQLSVL.